The 12 T cell receptor beta chains below were found in one sample sequenced in a study of cytomegalovirus exposure and HLA in healthy donors. Use of 60 Vbeta and 13 Jbeta primers characterized the PCR. Clones were read by immunoSEQ multiplex PCR, and TCRdb kept only the in-frame ones, dropping some. The sample consists of over 60,000 clones, roughly 75% of them appearing once. The sample comprised PBMCs. These TCRs come from a young woman in good health and CMV-seronegative.

This sequence joins TRBV10-3 and TRBJ1-1; no reliable D call. This CDR3 region has 13 residues. Trimming removed 3 bases from V and 1 base from J, with 6 bases in between. Germline CDR1 reads ENHRY; CDR2 reads SYGVKD. CDR3 residues: CAISESGNTEAFF. As DNA, the CDR3 is TGTGCCATCAGTGAATCAGGGAACACTGAAGCTTTCTTT.

V gene TRBV6-1 combines with J gene TRBJ1-4; 7 bases align to TRBD1. CDR3 length equals 14 residues. Per germline, CDR1 MNHNS and CDR2 SASEGT. The junction had 4 bases not matched to a gene; V was cut back by 1 base and J by 8 bases. CDR3 nucleotides: TGTGCCAGCAGTGAAGGACAGGGCTCCGAAAAACTGTTTTTT. Its protein is CASSEGQGSEKLFF.

The chain recombines TRBV5-4 with TRBJ2-3; D is possibly TRBD2 (6 bases). Germline CDR1 is SGHNT and CDR2 is YYREEE (reference sequence). V was shortened by 7 bases and J by 4 bases, with 16 bases between the two germline ends. The CDR3 covers 14 residues. Written as DNA, the CDR3 is TGTGCCAGCCAGCCAGGAGGGCGGGCAGATACGCAGTATTTT. Protein product: CASQPGGRADTQYF.

This chain joins TRBV5-1 and TRBJ2-2, with 9 bases matching TRBD1. The germline V gene has CDR1 SGHRS and CDR2 YFSETQ. The V gene end was trimmed by 5 bases and the J gene end by 6 bases; junction bases not matched to a gene: 11. This CDR3 contains 16 residues. Here the CDR3 DNA reads TGCGCCAGCAGTCCTAGTACAGGGGGCGCCGCCGGGGAGCTGTTTTTT. Encoded protein: CASSPSTGGAAGELFF.

The chain joins TRBV19 to TRBJ2-1, with 11 bases that match TRBD2. V trimming: 6 bases; J trimming: 2 bases; junction bases outside the gene matches: 3. The CDR3 spans 15 residues. Germline lookup yields CDR1 LNHDA and CDR2 SQIVND (reference sequence). The chain's CDR3 is CASSVAGGPYNEQFF. The CDR3 DNA is TGTGCCAGTAGCGTAGCGGGAGGGCCCTACAATGAGCAGTTCTTC.

In this sample, this clone turned up once. The chain employs TRBV6-6 and TRBJ1-3, with D hard to call. The V gene lost 9 bases and the J gene lost 0 bases, with 9 bases spanning the gap. The germline V gene encodes CDR1 MNHNY and CDR2 SVGAGI (reference sequence). This CDR3 region has 13 residues. The CDR3: CASQAPSGNTIYF. The CDR3 coding sequence is TGTGCCAGTCAGGCGCCCTCTGGAAACACCATATATTTT.

This clone was seen a few times. The chain employs TRBV5-1 and TRBJ2-7, with D perhaps matching TRBD1 (5 bases). Germline CDR1 is SGHRS and CDR2 is YFSETQ. V gave up 3 bases and J gave up 6 bases, with 16 bases separating them. The CDR3 is 14 residues long. The CDR3 nucleotides read TGCGCCAGCAGCTCCAGGGTCCCCTGGGGCGAGCAGTACTTC. Amino acid sequence: CASSSRVPWGEQYF.

The genes are TRBV7-9 and TRBJ2-7, with 8 bases identical to TRBD1. This CDR3 has 12 amino acids. The J segment lost 6 bases and the V segment lost 5 bases, leaving 3 bases of the junction unmatched. Germline CDR1 reads SEHNR; CDR2 reads FQNEAQ (reference sequence). The CDR3 protein is CASSVDRGEQYF. CDR3 nucleotide sequence: TGTGCCAGCAGCGTCGACAGGGGCGAGCAGTACTTC.

This clone appeared a single time. At one boundary the junction diverges from the germline segment, which might be a read error. The chain combines TRBV5-6 with TRBJ1-3, with a possible D match to TRBD1 (6 bases). From germline, CDR1 is SGHDT and CDR2 YYEEEE. This CDR3 spans 14 amino acids. CDR3 sequence (DNA): TGTACCAGCAGCTACAGGGTATCGGGAAACACCATATATTTT. This translates into CTSSYRVSGNTIYF.

Only one count was recorded for this clone. V usage is TRBV18 and J usage is TRBJ2-3, with TRBD2 identical over 10 bases. V shed 5 bases and J 1 base; nucleotides not matched to a gene: 0. Germline CDR1 reads KGHSH; CDR2 reads LQKENI. The CDR3 totals 14 residues. In DNA form, the CDR3 reads TGTGCCAGCTCAGGGACTAGCGGCACAGATACGCAGTATTTT. This gives the protein CASSGTSGTDTQYF.

The gene calls are TRBV28 and TRBJ2-1; possible D gene TRBD2, 6 bases. The V end was cut by 4 bases, the J end by 4 bases, with 14 bases between. The CDR3 is 15 amino acids. CDR1 is MDHEN and CDR2 is SYDVKM in the germline V gene. The CDR3 spells CASSSPGSGYNEQFF. The CDR3 nucleotides read TGTGCCAGCAGTTCCCCCGGTAGCGGATACAATGAGCAGTTCTTC. Full variable domain (outside the CDR3, taken from reference TRBV28 and TRBJ2-1): DVKVTQSSRYLVKRTGEKVFLECVQDMDHENMFWYRQDPGLGLRLIYFSYDVKMKEKGDIPEGYSVSREKKERFSLILESASTNQTSMYLCASSSPGSGYNEQFFGPGTRLTVL.

CDR3: CAWMGSGSANTQYF. In nucleotides, the CDR3 is TGTGCCTGGATGGGTAGCGGGAGCGCGAATACGCAGTATTTT. The J gene is TRBJ2-3, the V gene TRBV30; 9 nucleotides line up with TRBD2. The length of the CDR3 is 14 residues. V lost 4 bases to trimming and J lost 7 bases; unmatched junction nucleotides: 9. The germline V gene encodes CDR1 GTSNPN and CDR2 SVGIG (reference sequence).